Detailed here is one T cell receptor beta chain. Its antigen is not identified. PCR primers comprised 60 Vbeta and 13 Jbeta primers. Profiled with immunoSEQ multiplex PCR; TCRdb holds only in-frame clones, not every one. Among approximately 110,000 clones listed, about 80% were seen once. This CDR3 has 15 amino acids. CDR1 MNHNS and CDR2 SASEGT come from the germline V gene. The V segment lost 1 base and the J segment 4 bases; nucleotides outside the gene matches: 0. This sample was taken from a study of cytomegalovirus exposure and HLA in healthy donors. Overall study findings and caveats: The only immune exposure information that was available was CMV serostatus. Indistinguishable V segments such as TRBV6-2 and TRBV6-3 were excluded. For most TCR beta V segments, an earlier analysis put the productive rate at about 87% or about 30% of the time.

The J gene is TRBJ2-3, the V gene TRBV6-1; 12 bases align to TRBD2. The specimen was PBMCs. The origin of this receptor is a woman aged 30 to 39 in good health and CMV-seropositive. CDR3 sequence (DNA): TGTGCCAGCAGTGAAGGGACTAGCGGGGCAGATACGCAGTATTTT. This codes for CASSEGTSGADTQYF.